The 29 T cell receptor beta chains in this list originate from one sample, sequenced in a study of response to subunit inactivated influenza vaccine. MiXCR, applied by TCRdb to the RT-PCR reads, yields one record per CDR3 protein. This sample carries roughly 780,000 distinct CDR3 sequences, 18% of them seen once, and the ten largest clones take under 13%. Sequenced here: PBMCs from blood, sampled roughly 5 days after vaccination. The receptors were sampled from a man aged 45-60 years who received an inactivated influenza vaccine.

This sequence joins TRBV7-2 and TRBJ2-7; TRBD2 agrees at 8 bases. The CDR3 spans 15 residues. The trim removed 2 bases at V and 0 bases at J, leaving 3 bases unmatched. Germline loops: CDR1 SGHTA, CDR2 FQGNSA. CDR3 in DNA: TGTGCCAGCAGCTTACTGCGGGAGGCCTCCTACGAGCAGTACTTC. Translation: CASSLLREASYEQYF. The variable domain in full, completed from reference TRBV7-2 and TRBJ2-7, reads GAGVSQSPSNKVTEKGKDVELRCDPISGHTALYWYRQSLGQGLEFLIYFQGNSAPDKSGLPSDRFSAERTGGSVSTLTIQRTQQEDSAVYLCASSLLREASYEQYFGPGTRLTVT.

This clonotype was seen a handful of times. This sequence joins TRBV4-1 and TRBJ2-5; TRBD2 agrees at 7 bases. The CDR3 has 15 residues. The J segment lost 3 bases and the V segment lost 1 base, leaving 5 bases of the junction unmatched. Germline V CDR1 and CDR2: MGHRA, YSYEKL. The DNA of the CDR3 is TGCGCCAGCAGCCAAGCCGGGACTAACGAAGAGACCCAGTACTTC. Amino acids: CASSQAGTNEETQYF.

This clonotype turned up a few times. The rearrangement links TRBV6-4 to TRBJ1-6; D might be TRBD1 (5 bases). CDR3 size: 16 residues. V was trimmed by 6 bases and J by 9 bases, leaving 21 bases between them. The germline CDR1 and CDR2 sequences are MRHNA and SNTAGT. The DNA of the CDR3 is TGTGCCAGCAGGTCCGATGGGGGGGAATGGTTTTCACCCCTCCACTTT. Translated: CASRSDGGEWFSPLHF.

This clonotype was observed a handful of times. The J gene is TRBJ2-2, the V gene TRBV18; no clear D gene. Germline lookup yields CDR1 KGHSH and CDR2 LQKENI. CDR3 length: 14 amino acids. Between the trimmed V and J ends, which lost 3 bases and 3 bases, there was a span of 8 bases. The CDR3 spells CASSPLSDTGELFF. In nucleotides, the CDR3 is TGTGCCAGCTCACCGTTGAGCGACACCGGGGAGCTGTTTTTT.

This clonotype was seen a few times. The chain is built from TRBV29-1 and TRBJ2-3; TRBD2 aligns across 7 bases. This CDR3 has 15 amino acids. Germline assignment: CDR1 SQVTM and CDR2 ANQGSEA. Trimming at V came to 7 bases and at J to 1 base, leaving 11 bases not matched to a gene. The CDR3: CSAETGTTRTDTQYF. The CDR3 DNA is TGCAGCGCCGAAACCGGGACTACCCGCACAGATACGCAGTATTTT.

This clonotype showed up just a few times. The CDR3 DNA sequence: TGTGCCAGCAGTCAACTCGGACGCGGACTAGCGGGGGCTTATAGCACAGATACGCAGTATTTT. The encoded protein is CASSQLGRGLAGAYSTDTQYF. This sequence joins TRBV6-2 or TRBV6-3 and TRBJ2-3; 13 bases are a match to TRBD2. Germline loops: CDR1 MNHEY, CDR2 SVGEGT. The junction had 17 bases not matched to a gene; V was cut back by 5 bases and J by 0 bases. CDR3 length: 21 residues.

This chain joins TRBV4-3 and TRBJ2-3, with 7 positions matching TRBD2. Trimming took 0 bases from V and 7 from J; bases not matched to a gene: 4. This CDR3 has 14 residues. Germline V CDR1 and CDR2: LGHNA, YSLEER. CDR3 DNA: TGCGCCAGCAGCCAAGAAGTAGCGGGCAATACGCAGTATTTT. Residues: CASSQEVAGNTQYF.

The table lists this clonotype with many counts. The chain recombines TRBV11-2 with TRBJ2-3; no clear D gene. CDR3 length equals 12 residues. Germline V gene lookup returns CDR1 SGHAT and CDR2 FQNNGV. V was trimmed by 7 bases and J by 3 bases, leaving 8 bases between them. The CDR3: CASTPRTDTQYF. The CDR3 coding sequence is TGTGCCAGCACCCCACGTACAGATACGCAGTATTTT.

Here the CDR3 reads CSVEDFGYEQYF. The CDR3 nucleotides read TGCAGCGTTGAGGATTTTGGCTACGAGCAGTACTTC. The chain recombines TRBV29-1 with TRBJ2-7, with D unresolved. Germline V CDR1 and CDR2: SQVTM, ANQGSEA. The CDR3 length is 12 residues. The ends were cut back, 3 bases at V and 3 bases at J, with 9 bases in the middle.

This clonotype appeared a single time. The genes are TRBV4-1 and TRBJ2-7; 12 positions agree with TRBD1. Germline V lookup: CDR1 MGHRA, CDR2 YSYEKL. J was trimmed by 6 bases and V by 1 base; bases with no gene match: 10. This CDR3 is 17 amino acids long. CDR3 protein: CASSQGNGGTGGGEQYF. CDR3 nucleotide sequence: TGCGCCAGCAGCCAAGGAAACGGGGGGACAGGGGGCGGCGAGCAGTACTTC.

This clonotype was counted a few times. The V gene is TRBV19, the J gene TRBJ2-7; D possibly corresponds to TRBD1 (5 bases). V gave up 3 bases and J gave up 4 bases, with 13 bases separating them. CDR3 length equals 14 residues. Germline V lookup: CDR1 LNHDA, CDR2 SQIVND (reference sequence). For the CDR3, the DNA is TGTGCCAGTAGTATTCAATCCAGGGATTACGAGCAGTACTTC. It codes for CASSIQSRDYEQYF.

Only a few counts were recorded for this clonotype. The chain recombines TRBV5-1 with TRBJ1-5, with 8 bases aligning to TRBD1. The CDR3 contains 16 residues. V was pared by 0 bases and J by 2 bases, with 4 bases of the junction left unmatched. CDR1 and CDR2 (germline): SGHRS, YFSETQ. The CDR3 sequence: CASSLEGTGGNQPQHF. The CDR3 DNA follows: TGCGCCAGCAGCTTGGAGGGGACAGGAGGCAATCAGCCCCAGCATTTT.

This clonotype was counted at least ten times. This sequence joins TRBV4-2 and TRBJ2-3; 14 positions match TRBD2. Germline V gives CDR1 LGHNA, CDR2 YNFKEQ. The trim removed 3 bases at V and 5 bases at J, leaving 4 bases unmatched. The CDR3 spans 16 residues. The CDR3 here is CASSQGLAGVEDTQYF. CDR3 coding DNA: TGTGCCAGCAGCCAGGGACTAGCGGGAGTTGAAGATACGCAGTATTTT.

V and J are TRBV6-2 or TRBV6-3 and TRBJ1-5; TRBD1 might be the D (6 bases). This CDR3 spans 16 amino acids. Trimming pared 0 bases from V and 4 bases from J, leaving 13 bases between. CDR1 and CDR2 (germline): MNHEY, SVGEGT. DNA of the CDR3: TGTGCCAGCAGTTACTCGAAGACAGGCTCAAATCAGCCCCAGCATTTT. Translating it yields CASSYSKTGSNQPQHF.

V is TRBV6-1 and J is TRBJ1-3, with D possibly being TRBD1 (6 bases). This CDR3 comprises 16 residues. Trimming left V 7 bases short and J 0 bases short, with 16 bases between. Germline V gene sequence: CDR1 MNHNS, CDR2 SASEGT. DNA of the CDR3: TGTGCCAGCACAAACAGGGTGGGGAGCTCTGGAAACACCATATATTTT. Its protein is CASTNRVGSSGNTIYF.

A note on this clonotype: A much larger clone is a single base away; this may be a read error. This chain connects TRBV10-3 to TRBJ1-1, with TRBD1 as a possible D gene (5 bases). V was clipped by 5 bases and J by 4 bases, with 5 bases between them. CDR3 length equals 11 residues. Germline CDR1 reads ENHRY; CDR2 reads SYGVKD. The DNA for the CDR3 is TGTGCCATCAGTCAGGGCACTGAAGCTTTCTTT. It yields the protein CAISQGTEAFF.

The chain is built from TRBV5-4 and TRBJ2-7; TRBD1 might be the D (6 bases). Germline CDR1 SGHNT, CDR2 YYREEE (reference sequence). The CDR3 runs 14 residues. The germline V and J ends were trimmed by 1 base and 2 bases, with 10 bases remaining between them. The CDR3 reads CASSLMGAAYEQYF. Written as DNA, the CDR3 is TGTGCCAGCAGCTTGATGGGGGCGGCCTACGAGCAGTACTTC.

The rearrangement links TRBV7-8 to TRBJ2-7; 9 nucleotides align to TRBD1. The CDR3 is made up of 15 amino acids. The J segment lost 1 base and the V segment lost 5 bases, leaving 6 bases of the junction unmatched. The germline gives CDR1 SGHVS, CDR2 FQNEAQ. The CDR3 DNA reads as TGTGCCAGCAGCCAACAGGGGGCTATTTCCTACGAGCAGTACTTC. Protein: CASSQQGAISYEQYF.

The chain recombines TRBV7-9 with TRBJ2-1, with D possibly matching TRBD1 (5 bases). Trimming removed 5 bases from V and 10 bases from J, with 9 bases in between. The germline V gene encodes CDR1 SEHNR and CDR2 FQNEAQ (reference sequence). CDR3 size: 11 residues. CDR3 protein: CASSDSVEQFF. The CDR3 coding sequence is TGTGCCAGCAGCGACAGCGTGGAGCAGTTCTTC. Complete variable domain (other parts from reference TRBV7-9 and TRBJ2-1): DTGVSQNPRHKITKRGQNVTFRCDPISEHNRLYWYRQTLGQGPEFLTYFQNEAQLEKSRLLSDRFSAERPKGSFSTLEIQRTEQGDSAMYLCASSDSVEQFFGPGTRLTVL.

This clonotype was observed a few times. J is TRBJ1-1 and V is TRBV15; unclear D gene. Looked up from germline, CDR1 is LNHNV and CDR2 is YYDKDF (reference sequence). V dropped 1 base and J dropped 4 bases, with 10 bases sitting between them. The CDR3 totals 14 residues. The CDR3 is CATSRAFTGTEAFF. The CDR3 coding sequence is TGTGCCACCAGCAGAGCCTTCACTGGCACTGAAGCTTTCTTT.

Only a few counts were recorded for this clonotype. A much bigger clone sits one base away, suggesting this may be a read error. V is TRBV3-1 and J is TRBJ1-6; the match to TRBD1 covers 7 bases. Germline V lookup: CDR1 LGHDT, CDR2 YNNKEL (reference sequence). This CDR3 has 13 amino acids. V lost 6 bases and J lost 7; bases outside the gene matches: 3. CDR3 DNA: TGTGCCAGCAGGCGACAGGGAAATTCACCCCTCCACTTT. Protein sequence: CASRRQGNSPLHF. Looking up the rest from reference TRBV3-1 and TRBJ1-6 gives the full variable domain: DTAVSQTPKYLVTQMGNDKSIKCEQNLGHDTMYWYKQDSKKFLKIMFSYNNKELIINETVPNRFSPKSPDKAHLNLHINSLELGDSAVYFCASRRQGNSPLHFGNGTRLTVT.

The V gene is TRBV27, the J gene TRBJ2-7; TRBD1 matches at 7 bases. The CDR3 covers 14 residues. The trim removed 4 bases at V and 5 bases at J, leaving 8 bases unmatched. CDR1 and CDR2 (germline): MNHEY, SMNVEV (reference sequence). CDR3 in DNA: TGTGCCAGCAGTTCCCGTAAACAGGGGAACGAGCAGTACTTC. Amino acids: CASSSRKQGNEQYF.

This clonotype appeared a few times. The V and J genes are TRBV15 and TRBJ2-2, with D tentatively TRBD2 (6 bases). V was trimmed by 0 bases and J by 8 bases, leaving 13 bases between them. In germline, CDR1 is LNHNV, CDR2 YYDKDF (reference sequence). The CDR3 is 15 amino acids. The CDR3 protein is CATSRDGGNRGELFF. CDR3 sequence (DNA): TGTGCCACCAGCAGAGATGGAGGGAATAGGGGGGAGCTGTTTTTT.

This rearrangement joins TRBV24-1 to TRBJ2-3; 9 bases align to TRBD1. CDR1 is KGHDR, CDR2 SFDVKD, per germline. The CDR3 contains 18 residues. J gave up 2 bases and V 4 bases, and 12 bases lay outside the gene matches. The CDR3 nucleotides are TGTGCCACCAGTGACACCATCCCGGGACAGGGATCCACAGATACGCAGTATTTT. As protein: CATSDTIPGQGSTDTQYF.

This chain's CDR3 is CASSFQLGTATYEQYF. Here the CDR3 DNA reads TGTGCCAGCAGTTTCCAGCTAGGGACGGCGACCTACGAGCAGTACTTC. The J gene is TRBJ2-7, the V gene TRBV28; either TRBD1 or TRBD2 may supply D (5 bases each). This CDR3 region has 16 residues. The germline gives CDR1 MDHEN, CDR2 SYDVKM. Trimming stripped 3 bases from V and 2 bases from J, with 17 bases between. The full variable domain, in which reference TRBV28 and TRBJ2-7 provide the parts outside the CDR3, is DVKVTQSSRYLVKRTGEKVFLECVQDMDHENMFWYRQDPGLGLRLIYFSYDVKMKEKGDIPEGYSVSREKKERFSLILESASTNQTSMYLCASSFQLGTATYEQYFGPGTRLTVT.

About this clonotype: At one end, the junction sequence differs from germline, possibly due to a read error. The chain employs TRBV4-3 and TRBJ2-2; D is tentatively TRBD1 or TRBD2 (5 bases each). There are 15 residues in the CDR3. Germline lookup yields CDR1 LGHNA and CDR2 YSLEER. The CDR3 nucleotides are TGCGCCAGCAGCCAAGGGGGGACCGACACCGGGGATCTGTTTTTT. This sequence encodes CASSQGGTDTGDLFF.

Remarks on this clonotype: One end of the junction is discordant with germline, which a read error may explain. The V call is TRBV19, the J call TRBJ2-2; 7 nucleotides agree with TRBD1. CDR3 length: 15 residues. Per the germline V gene, CDR1 is LNHDA and CDR2 is SQIVND (reference sequence). The CDR3 loop reads CACSIAAGGTGELFF. The DNA for the CDR3 is TGTGCCTGTAGTATAGCAGCAGGGGGCACCGGGGAGCTGTTTTTT.

The gene calls are TRBV30 and TRBJ1-2; 9 positions agree with TRBD1. Germline CDR1 GTSNPN, CDR2 SVGIG (reference sequence). With V trimmed by 4 bases and J by 7 bases, 13 bases remained unmatched. The CDR3 loop spans 15 amino acids. The CDR3 DNA is TGTGCCTGGAACCCGGCCGGGACAGGGACGGCTGGCTACACCTTC. This translates into CAWNPAGTGTAGYTF. The variable domain in full, completed from reference TRBV30 and TRBJ1-2, reads SQTIHQWPATLVQPVGSPLSLECTVEGTSNPNLYWYRQAAGRGLQLLFYSVGIGQISSEVPQNLSASRPQDRQFILSSKKLLLSDSGFYLCAWNPAGTGTAGYTFGSGTRLTVV.

This rearrangement joins TRBV10-3 to TRBJ2-3, with 8 positions matching TRBD1. Trimming removed 9 bases from V and 6 bases from J; junction bases left unmatched: 5. The CDR3 covers 12 residues. CDR1 and CDR2 from the germline V gene are ENHRY and SYGVKD. CDR3 sequence (DNA): TGTGCCATAGGACAGGGTCCCGATACGCAGTATTTT. Its protein product is CAIGQGPDTQYF.